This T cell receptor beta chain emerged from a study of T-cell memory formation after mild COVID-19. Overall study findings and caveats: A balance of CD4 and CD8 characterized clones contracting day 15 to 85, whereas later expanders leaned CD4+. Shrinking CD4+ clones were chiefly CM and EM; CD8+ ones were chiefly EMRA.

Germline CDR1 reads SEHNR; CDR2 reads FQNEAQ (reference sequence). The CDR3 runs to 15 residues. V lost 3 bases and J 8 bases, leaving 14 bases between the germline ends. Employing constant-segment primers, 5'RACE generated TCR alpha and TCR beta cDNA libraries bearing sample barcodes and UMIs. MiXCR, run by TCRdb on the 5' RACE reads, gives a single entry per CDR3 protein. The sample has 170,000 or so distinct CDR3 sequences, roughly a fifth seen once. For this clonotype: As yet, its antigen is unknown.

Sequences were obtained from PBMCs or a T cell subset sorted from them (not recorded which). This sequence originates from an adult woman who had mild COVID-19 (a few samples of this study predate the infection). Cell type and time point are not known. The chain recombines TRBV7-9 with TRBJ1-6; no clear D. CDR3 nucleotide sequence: TGTGCCAGCAGCTTCCCCCCCGGTGGCCATTCACCCCTCCACTTT. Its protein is CASSFPPGGHSPLHF.